This TCR beta chain was found in a study of tumor-infiltrating lymphocytes in oesophageal squamous cell carcinoma. TCRdb redid the calling of the PCR reads with MiXCR, one entry per CDR3 protein. The table has roughly 14,000 distinct CDR3 sequences, about 54% seen once. This CDR3 region has 16 residues. The V gene's germline CDR1 is LNHNV and CDR2 YYDKDF (reference sequence). V shed 3 bases and J shed 2 bases, with 17 bases lying between them. This clonotype was recorded at least ten times. The rearrangement links TRBV15 to TRBJ2-7; D is undetermined. What was sequenced was esophageal tumor tissue. The clonotype originates from a female donor with esophageal squamous cell carcinoma. The CDR3 is CATSSFFSDLPYEQYF. The CDR3 nucleotides are TGTGCCACCAGCAGTTTTTTCAGCGACTTACCCTACGAGCAGTACTTC.